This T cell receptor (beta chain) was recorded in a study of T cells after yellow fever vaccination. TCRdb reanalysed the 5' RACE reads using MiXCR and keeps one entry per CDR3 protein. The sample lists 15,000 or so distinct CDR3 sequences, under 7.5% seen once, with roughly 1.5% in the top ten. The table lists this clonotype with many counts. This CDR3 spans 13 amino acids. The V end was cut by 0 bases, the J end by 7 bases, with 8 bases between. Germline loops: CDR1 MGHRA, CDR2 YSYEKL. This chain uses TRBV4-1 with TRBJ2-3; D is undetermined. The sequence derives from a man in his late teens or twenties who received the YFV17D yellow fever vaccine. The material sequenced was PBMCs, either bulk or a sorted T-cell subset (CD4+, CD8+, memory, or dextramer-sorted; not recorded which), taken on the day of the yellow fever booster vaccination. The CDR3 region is CASSQEIRNTQYF. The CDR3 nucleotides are TGCGCCAGCAGCCAAGAAATCCGTAATACGCAGTATTTT.